The 21 T cell receptor beta chains reported below all come from one sample, sequenced in a study of blood T cells in healthy people across ages. Together with a sample-barcoded 5' primer, a J-beta primer mix was included in a second PCR lasting roughly 6 to 12 cycles. Via MiXCR, TCRdb re-called the 5' RACE reads, giving one row per CDR3 protein. The table includes 780,000 or so distinct CDR3 sequences, about 53% detected once. The sample was blood. These receptors all stem from an elderly man in good health.

The CDR3 spells CASSAGAGGAPYEQYF. CDR3 DNA sequence: TGTGCCAGCAGCGCCGGTGCCGGTGGGGCACCCTACGAGCAGTACTTC. The chain combines TRBV3-1 with TRBJ2-7, with D perhaps TRBD1 (5 bases). Germline V CDR1 and CDR2: LGHDT, YNNKEL (reference sequence). There are 16 residues in the CDR3. Between the trimmed V and J ends, which lost 5 bases and 2 bases, there was a span of 19 bases.

This clonotype was observed a handful of times. The chain couples TRBV27 to TRBJ2-5; TRBD1 matches 9 bases. This CDR3 comprises 16 residues. The trim removed 6 bases at V and 11 bases at J, leaving 19 bases unmatched. Germline CDR1 is MNHEY and CDR2 is SMNVEV (reference sequence). The CDR3 region is CASSPGKGQGLREQYF. As DNA, the CDR3 is TGTGCCAGCAGCCCCGGGAAGGGACAGGGACTTCGAGAGCAGTACTTC.

V is TRBV24-1 and J is TRBJ2-1; the D gene is possibly TRBD1 (6 bases). The CDR3 has 18 residues. Per germline, CDR1 KGHDR and CDR2 SFDVKD. V lost 2 bases to trimming and J lost 4 bases, with 20 bases between them. CDR3 amino acids: CATSDSPGTQSRYNEQFF. The CDR3 nucleotides are TGTGCCACCAGTGATTCCCCCGGGACACAAAGTCGGTACAATGAGCAGTTCTTC.

V and J are TRBV7-2 and TRBJ2-7; D assignment may be TRBD1 or TRBD2 (5 bases each). Germline CDR1 is SGHTA and CDR2 is FQGNSA. The CDR3 contains 15 residues. V was clipped by 5 bases and J by 0 bases, with 14 bases between them. The CDR3 sequence: CASSAGAVSSYEQYF. The DNA for the CDR3 is TGTGCCAGCAGCGCCGGGGCGGTTAGCTCCTACGAGCAGTACTTC.

The chain uses TRBV20-1 and TRBJ2-1; 9 bases fit TRBD2. CDR1 is DFQATT and CDR2 is SNEGSKA in the germline V gene (reference sequence). This CDR3 is built from 15 residues. With 5 bases clipped from V and 7 bases from J, the junction kept 12 bases outside the gene matches. CDR3 coding DNA: TGCAGTGCTCCCTCCGCGGGAGGGCCGGGAAATGAGCAGTTCTTC. Translating gives CSAPSAGGPGNEQFF.

J is TRBJ1-1 and V is TRBV27, with 7 bases lining up with TRBD1. In germline, CDR1 is MNHEY, CDR2 SMNVEV (reference sequence). Unmatched junction bases numbered 5, after V lost 2 bases and J lost 11 bases. The CDR3 extends over 12 amino acids. The CDR3 DNA is TGTGCCAGCAGTTTAGCAGGGGGATCGGCTTTCTTT. Translation: CASSLAGGSAFF.

This clonotype was counted only a few times. This chain connects TRBV6-2 or TRBV6-3 to TRBJ1-2; tentatively, D is TRBD1 (5 bases). CDR1 and CDR2 (germline): MNHEY, SVGEGT. CDR3 length equals 13 residues. Trimming cost V 6 bases and J 5 bases, with 13 bases left between them. CDR3 sequence (DNA): TGTGCCAGCAGACTCGGGACGGCTTATGGCTACACCTTC. Protein: CASRLGTAYGYTF.

This clonotype has a handful of counts. The gene calls are TRBV3-1 and TRBJ1-2, with D possibly matching TRBD1 (6 bases). V lost 0 bases to trimming and J lost 8 bases, with 13 bases between them. Germline V CDR1 and CDR2: LGHDT, YNNKEL (reference sequence). The CDR3 totals 14 residues. The CDR3 loop reads CASSQDLMGGGYTF. The CDR3, as DNA: TGTGCCAGCAGCCAAGATCTGATGGGGGGCGGCTACACCTTC.

The chain employs TRBV3-1 and TRBJ1-6; possibly TRBD1 for D (6 bases). CDR1 LGHDT and CDR2 YNNKEL come from the germline V gene (reference sequence). The V end lost 1 base, the J end lost 14 bases, and 18 bases lay between the germline ends. This CDR3 region has 15 residues. The CDR3 DNA reads TGTGCCAGCAGCCAAGGCGGGGGCCTTGTCGGATCCCTCCACTTT. Its translation is CASSQGGGLVGSLHF.

This clonotype has just one count. The chain recombines TRBV10-3 with TRBJ2-5, with 7 positions matching TRBD2. The germline V gene encodes CDR1 ENHRY and CDR2 SYGVKD. V shed 0 bases and J 2 bases; nucleotides not matched to a gene: 6. This CDR3 comprises 16 residues. CDR3 amino acids: CAISESMASGQETQYF. The CDR3 DNA follows: TGTGCCATCAGTGAGTCGATGGCTAGCGGACAAGAGACCCAGTACTTC.

V is TRBV11-2 and J is TRBJ2-5, with 7 nucleotides matching TRBD2. The J call is in doubt because the DNA end fits TRBJ2-7 better. The CDR3 is 13 residues long. Germline V CDR1 and CDR2: SGHAT, FQNNGV. The DNA for the CDR3 is TGTGCCAGCAGCTTTCAGCGGGAACTCGAGCAGTACTTC. It codes for CASSFQRELEQYF.

The gene calls are TRBV7-6 and TRBJ1-1; D gene uncertain. Germline V gene lookup returns CDR1 SGHVS and CDR2 FNYEAQ. CDR3 size: 16 residues. V lost 2 bases to trimming and J lost 0 bases, with 13 bases between them. CDR3 bases: TGTGCCAGCAGCTTACTAGGCAGAGTTATGAACACTGAAGCTTTCTTT. Its translation is CASSLLGRVMNTEAFF. Looking up the rest from reference TRBV7-6 and TRBJ1-1 gives the full variable domain: GAGVSQSPRYKVTKRGQDVALRCDPISGHVSLYWYRQALGQGPEFLTYFNYEAQQDKSGLPNDRFSAERPEGSISTLTIQRTEQRDSAMYRCASSLLGRVMNTEAFFGQGTRLTVV.

The chain has TRBV10-3 and TRBJ2-3; 14 bases fit TRBD2. Germline assignment: CDR1 ENHRY and CDR2 SYGVKD. This CDR3 is 15 amino acids long. V lost 6 bases to trimming and J lost 14 bases; unmatched junction nucleotides: 13. The CDR3 sequence: CAIRDGLAGGRDAYF. The DNA for the CDR3 is TGTGCCATCAGGGACGGACTAGCGGGAGGTAGAGACGCGTATTTT.

The chain combines TRBV6-1 with TRBJ2-1, with D perhaps matching TRBD2 (7 bases). The germline V and J ends were trimmed by 10 bases and 8 bases, with 33 bases remaining between them. Per germline, CDR1 MNHNS and CDR2 SASEGT. CDR3 length: 18 residues. The CDR3 DNA follows: TGTGCCAAGGAACGGACATCTCCTAGGCGGGGGCATGGGGATGAGCAGTTCTTC. This codes for CAKERTSPRRGHGDEQFF.

The chain combines TRBV21-1 with TRBJ2-7; the D call in the table, TRBD2, was not verified against the DNA. TRBV21-1 counts as a pseudogene. The CDR3 runs 15 residues. CDR3: CASGCSSWFSYEQYF. The CDR3 coding sequence is TGTGCCAGCGGCTGCTCTAGCTGGTTTTCGTACGAGCAGTACTTC.

V is TRBV5-1 and J is TRBJ2-7; 12 nucleotides agree with TRBD2. The germline V gene encodes CDR1 SGHRS and CDR2 YFSETQ. V shed 3 bases, J shed 6 bases, and the junction held 7 bases outside the gene matches. The CDR3 is made up of 15 amino acids. CDR3: CASSSTTSGSGEQYF. The CDR3 DNA reads as TGCGCCAGCAGCTCCACGACTAGCGGGAGTGGCGAGCAGTACTTC. Full variable domain (missing parts from reference TRBV5-1 and TRBJ2-7): KAGVTQTPRYLIKTRGQQVTLSCSPISGHRSVSWYQQTPGQGLQFLFEYFSETQRNKGNFPGRFSGRQFSNSRSEMNVSTLELGDSALYLCASSSTTSGSGEQYFGPGTRLTVT.

This clonotype turned up a few times. The chain combines TRBV12-3 or TRBV12-4 with TRBJ2-1; 10 bases fit TRBD2. The length of the CDR3 is 12 residues. V was clipped by 6 bases and J by 14 bases; unmatched bases: 7. CDR3 residues: CASRQTSGMEFF. CDR3 coding DNA: TGTGCCAGCAGGCAAACTAGCGGGATGGAGTTCTTC.

The V and J genes are TRBV20-1 and TRBJ1-1, with 8 bases fitting TRBD1. This CDR3 has 16 amino acids. CDR1 and CDR2 (germline): DFQATT, SNEGSKA (reference sequence). The ends lost 6 bases at V and 3 bases at J; junction bases unmatched: 15. In nucleotides, the CDR3 is TGCAGTGCCCCAGGACAGGGACGGCTCGTAGACACTGAAGCTTTCTTT. Translation gives CSAPGQGRLVDTEAFF.

The V and J genes are TRBV6-2 or TRBV6-3 and TRBJ2-1, with TRBD1 matching 9 bases. The CDR3 contains 15 residues. Germline CDR1 MNHEY, CDR2 SVGEGT. The ends lost 6 bases at V and 8 bases at J; junction bases unmatched: 11. This CDR3 reads CASREDRGRFDEQFF. DNA for the CDR3: TGTGCCAGCAGGGAGGACAGGGGTAGGTTTGATGAGCAGTTCTTC.

V usage is TRBV7-6 and J usage is TRBJ2-5; D possibly uses TRBD1 or TRBD2 (5 bases each). V was pared by 6 bases and J by 4 bases, with 24 bases between. The CDR3 is 17 amino acids. Per the germline V gene, CDR1 is SGHVS and CDR2 is FNYEAQ. The CDR3 loop reads CASSQIMGRSGLETQYF. The CDR3 nucleotides are TGTGCCAGCAGTCAAATCATGGGACGCTCGGGGCTAGAGACCCAGTACTTC. Drawing the rest from reference TRBV7-6 and TRBJ2-5, the complete variable domain is GAGVSQSPRYKVTKRGQDVALRCDPISGHVSLYWYRQALGQGPEFLTYFNYEAQQDKSGLPNDRFSAERPEGSISTLTIQRTEQRDSAMYRCASSQIMGRSGLETQYFGPGTRLLVL.

This clonotype was recorded a few times. The J gene is TRBJ2-7, the V gene TRBV10-3; maybe TRBD1 (7 bases). Germline values: CDR1 ENHRY, CDR2 SYGVKD. Trimming removed 3 bases at V and 0 bases at J, with 15 bases between. This CDR3 region has 16 residues. In DNA, the CDR3 is TGTGCCATCAGTGACTACGCGGGACAGAGCTCCTACGAGCAGTACTTC. Protein sequence: CAISDYAGQSSYEQYF.